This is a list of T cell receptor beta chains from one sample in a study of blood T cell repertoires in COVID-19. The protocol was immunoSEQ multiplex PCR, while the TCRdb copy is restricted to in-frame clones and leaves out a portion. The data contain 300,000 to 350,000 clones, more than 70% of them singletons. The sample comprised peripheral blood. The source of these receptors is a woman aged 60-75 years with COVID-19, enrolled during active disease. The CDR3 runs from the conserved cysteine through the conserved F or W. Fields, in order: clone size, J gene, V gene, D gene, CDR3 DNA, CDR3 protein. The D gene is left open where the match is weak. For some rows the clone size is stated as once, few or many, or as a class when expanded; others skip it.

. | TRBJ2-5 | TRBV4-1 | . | TGCGCCAGCAGCCTAAGCGAGACGAAAGATGGACTATGGACGGAGACCCAGTACTTC | CASSLSETKDGLWTETQYF
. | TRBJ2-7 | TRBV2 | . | TGTGCCAGCAGTCCCGAGGCGGGGACCTTGGCCTACGAGCAGTACTTC | CASSPEAGTLAYEQYF
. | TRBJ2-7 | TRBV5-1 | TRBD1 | TGCGCCAGCAGCTTTGATCACAGGGGTACACCCTACGAGCAGTACTTC | CASSFDHRGTPYEQYF
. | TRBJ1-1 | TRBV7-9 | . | TGTGCCAGCAGCTTAAACAGTGGCACTGAAGCTTTCTTT | CASSLNSGTEAFF
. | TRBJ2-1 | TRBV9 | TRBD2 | TGTGCCAGCGGGTTAGCGGGGATCAATGAGCAGTTCTTC | CASGLAGINEQFF
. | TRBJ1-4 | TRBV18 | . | TGTGCCAGCTCCCCCGGGGTAGAGGAAAAACTGTTTTTT | CASSPGVEEKLFF
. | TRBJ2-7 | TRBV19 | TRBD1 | TGTGCCAGTAAAGATACAGGGGAGACTTACGAGCAGTACTTC | CASKDTGETYEQYF
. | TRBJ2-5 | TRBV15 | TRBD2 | TGTGCCACCAGCAGAGCGGGGGGGGAAGAGACCCAGTACTTC | CATSRAGGEETQYF
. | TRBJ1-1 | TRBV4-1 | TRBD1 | TGCGCCAGCAGCAGACCGTCCGGGACAGGGGTAGCAGCTTTCTTT | CASSRPSGTGVAAFF
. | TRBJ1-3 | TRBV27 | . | TGTGCCAGCAGTTTATCGGGGTGGGGGCGAACCATATATTTT | CASSLSGWGRTIYF
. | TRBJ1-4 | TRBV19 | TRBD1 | TGTGCCAGCCAGGACAGGGCTGCAACTAATGAAAAACTGTTTTTT | CASQDRAATNEKLFF
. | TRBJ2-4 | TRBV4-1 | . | TGCGCCAGCAGCCAAACAGTAGCCAAAAACATTCAGTACTTC | CASSQTVAKNIQYF
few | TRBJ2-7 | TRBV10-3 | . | TGTGCCATCAGTGACCCCGGTGGGAGTTCCTACGAGCAGTACTTC | CAISDPGGSSYEQYF
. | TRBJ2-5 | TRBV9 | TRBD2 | TGTGCCAGCGGCCCGGGCGGGGGGAAAGAGACCCAGTACTTC | CASGPGGGKETQYF
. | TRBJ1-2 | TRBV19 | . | TGTGCCGGATTCCTGTACAGGGATGGCTACACCTTC | CAGFLYRDGYTF
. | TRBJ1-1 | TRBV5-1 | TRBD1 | TGCGCCAGCAGCTCCGACAGGGTTCCTGAAGCTTTCTTT | CASSSDRVPEAFF
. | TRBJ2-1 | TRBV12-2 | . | TGTGCAAGTCGCTTACTTGAGCGGGGGGGCCGGGATGAGCAGTTCTTC | CASRLLERGGRDEQFF
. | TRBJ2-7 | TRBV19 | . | TGTGCCAGTAGTCGCGACAGTACGGATTCCTACGAGCAGTACTTC | CASSRDSTDSYEQYF
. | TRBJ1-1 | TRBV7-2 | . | TGTGCCAGCAGCTTAGAACCAGACACTGAAGCTTTCTTT | CASSLEPDTEAFF
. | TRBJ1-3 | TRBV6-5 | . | TGTGCCAGCAGTTACTCGACGGGTGGAAACACCATATATTTT | CASSYSTGGNTIYF
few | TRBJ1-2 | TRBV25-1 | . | TGTGCCAGCAGTCCTCGCCCGGACGGGGGCTATGGCTACACCTTC | CASSPRPDGGYGYTF
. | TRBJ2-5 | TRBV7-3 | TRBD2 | TGTGCCAGCAGCCGAGCGGGGGGACCCCAAGAGACCCAGTACTTC | CASSRAGGPQETQYF
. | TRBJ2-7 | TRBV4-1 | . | TGCGCCAGCAGCCCTGTGGGGAGCTCCTACGAGCAGTACTTC | CASSPVGSSYEQYF
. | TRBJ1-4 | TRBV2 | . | TGTGCCAGCAGTGAAGGGACAGCAACTAATGAAAAACTGTTTTTT | CASSEGTATNEKLFF
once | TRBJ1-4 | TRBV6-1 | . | TGTGCCAGCAGTGAAGGAGTTGTAGAAAAACTGTTTTTT | CASSEGVVEKLFF
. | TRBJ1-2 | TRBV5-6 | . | TGTGCCAGCAGCTTGGGCAGGGGTGCCTATGGCTACACCTTC | CASSLGRGAYGYTF
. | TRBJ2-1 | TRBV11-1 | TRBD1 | TGTGCCAGCAGCTTTGGGGACAGGGTGATGAATGAGCAGTTCTTC | CASSFGDRVMNEQFF